One and the same sample provided the 26 T cell receptor beta chains below, sequenced in a study of blood T cell repertoires in COVID-19. The data were produced by immunoSEQ multiplex PCR, yet TCRdb's version contains in-frame clones alone and is incomplete. The sample lists 300,000 to 350,000 clones, less than 90% occurring once. Sequencing used PBMCs or T cells enriched from blood (not recorded which). All receptors derive from a woman aged 25 to 39 who had recovered from COVID-19.

The genes are TRBV5-1 and TRBJ2-3, with D perhaps matching TRBD2 (5 bases). Per germline, CDR1 SGHRS and CDR2 YFSETQ. CDR3 length: 14 amino acids. V was cut by 4 bases and J by 2 bases, with 11 bases left in between. The CDR3: CASSLSGITDTQYF. Here the CDR3 DNA reads TGCGCCAGCAGCCTAAGCGGAATCACAGATACGCAGTATTTT.

V usage is TRBV2 and J usage is TRBJ2-7, with 8 bases fitting TRBD1. The CDR3 runs 14 residues. After removal of 5 bases from V and 6 bases from J, the junction contained 9 bases not matched to a gene. Germline CDR1 and CDR2: SNHLY and FYNNEI. The CDR3 sequence is CASSTGLTGVEQYF. The CDR3 bases are TGTGCCAGCAGTACCGGTCTGACAGGGGTCGAGCAGTACTTC.

This chain links TRBV4-3 with TRBJ1-6; 7 positions match TRBD1. There are 14 residues in the CDR3. V trimming: 0 bases; J trimming: 9 bases; junction bases outside the gene matches: 2. CDR1 and CDR2 from the germline V gene are LGHNA and YSLEER. The CDR3 loop is CASSQENRGSPLHF. CDR3 bases: TGCGCCAGCAGCCAAGAAAACAGGGGTTCACCCCTCCACTTT.

This clone has only one observation. The V call is TRBV4-3, the J call TRBJ2-3; no reliable D call. The V end lost 1 base, the J end lost 1 base, and 9 bases lay between the germline ends. The CDR3 totals 15 residues. From germline, CDR1 is LGHNA and CDR2 YSLEER. The CDR3 is CASSQVAAGTDTQYF. The CDR3 DNA reads as TGCGCCAGCAGCCAAGTGGCCGCGGGCACAGATACGCAGTATTTT.

The chain is built from TRBV6-5 and TRBJ1-5; D unclear. V lost 7 bases and J 7 bases, leaving 11 bases between the germline ends. Germline V gene data show CDR1 as MNHEY and CDR2 as SVGAGI. The CDR3 runs 12 residues. The CDR3 is CASTRSGQPQHF. The CDR3 DNA reads TGTGCCAGCACCCGATCGGGGCAGCCCCAGCATTTT.

The CDR3 loop is CSVERQGADTQYF. CDR3 in DNA: TGCAGCGTTGAACGTCAGGGCGCAGATACGCAGTATTTT. The gene calls are TRBV29-1 and TRBJ2-3; D possibly corresponds to TRBD1 (5 bases). The CDR3 extends over 13 amino acids. The ends were cut back, 2 bases at V and 4 bases at J, with 10 bases in the middle. Germline assignment: CDR1 SQVTM and CDR2 ANQGSEA.

On this clone itself: At one end the junction does not follow the germline gene, possibly because of a read error. V is TRBV6-1 and J is TRBJ1-2; TRBD1 matches 10 bases. Per germline, CDR1 MNHNS and CDR2 SASEGT. This CDR3 region has 20 residues. CDR3 residues: CASSESLWFTGTGENYGWAF. The CDR3 nucleotides read TGTGCCAGCAGTGAATCTCTGTGGTTTACTGGGACAGGGGAGAACTATGGCTGGGCCTTC.

The gene calls are TRBV10-2 and TRBJ1-5; 9 bases agree with TRBD1. Germline values: CDR1 WSHSY, CDR2 SAAADI. V was clipped by 6 bases and J by 1 base; unmatched bases: 1. CDR3 size: 14 residues. The CDR3 loop reads CASRGQGSNQPQHF. The CDR3 nucleotides are TGCGCCAGCAGGGGACAGGGAAGCAATCAGCCCCAGCATTTT.

The CDR3 loop is CASSRGEGSYNSPLHF. Here the CDR3 DNA reads TGCGCCAGCAGCCGGGGGGAAGGGTCCTATAATTCACCCCTCCACTTT. The chain carries TRBV5-1 and TRBJ1-6; a possible D gene is TRBD1 (5 bases). CDR3 length equals 16 residues. Germline lookup yields CDR1 SGHRS and CDR2 YFSETQ. V lost 4 bases to trimming and J lost 1 base, with 12 bases between them.

The V gene is TRBV5-6, the J gene TRBJ2-5, with a tentative D call TRBD2 (6 bases). The CDR3 contains 14 residues. The V end was cut by 4 bases, the J end by 1 base, with 11 bases between. CDR1 and CDR2 from the germline V gene are SGHDT and YYEEEE. In nucleotides, the CDR3 is TGTGCCAGCAGCCGCATAGCGGTCCAAGAGACCCAGTACTTC. Translated: CASSRIAVQETQYF. Complete variable domain (other parts from reference TRBV5-6 and TRBJ2-5): DAGVTQSPTHLIKTRGQQVTLRCSPKSGHDTVSWYQQALGQGPQFIFQYYEEEERQRGNFPDRFSGHQFPNYSSELNVNALLLGDSALYLCASSRIAVQETQYFGPGTRLLVL.

The rearrangement links TRBV18 to TRBJ1-1, with a tentative D call TRBD1 (5 bases). The V gene lost 3 bases and the J gene lost 3 bases, with 8 bases spanning the gap. CDR1 is KGHSH and CDR2 is LQKENI in the germline V gene. The CDR3 length is 13 residues. The CDR3 region has the DNA TGTGCCAGCTCACCCCAGGGCGACACTGAAGCTTTCTTT. As protein: CASSPQGDTEAFF.

J is TRBJ2-1 and V is TRBV19; 10 nucleotides line up with TRBD2. V gave up 3 bases and J gave up 9 bases; unmatched junction bases: 14. This CDR3 spans 17 amino acids. The germline CDR1 and CDR2 sequences are LNHDA and SQIVND (reference sequence). The CDR3 loop reads CASSIVILAGTSGEQFF. The CDR3 coding sequence is TGTGCCAGTAGTATTGTTATACTAGCGGGAACCTCGGGTGAGCAGTTCTTC.

V is TRBV19 and J is TRBJ1-2; the match to TRBD1 covers 7 bases. J was trimmed by 5 bases and V by 6 bases; bases with no gene match: 9. From germline, CDR1 is LNHDA and CDR2 SQIVND (reference sequence). This CDR3 is built from 14 residues. The CDR3 region has the DNA TGTGCCAGTAGATCCGACAGGGAACCTTATGGCTACACCTTC. Its protein product is CASRSDREPYGYTF.

J is TRBJ1-6 and V is TRBV18; 8 bases match TRBD1. Per germline, CDR1 KGHSH and CDR2 LQKENI. V trimming: 5 bases; J trimming: 8 bases; junction bases outside the gene matches: 5. This CDR3 contains 14 residues. Here the CDR3 reads CASSGQGGDSPLHF. For the CDR3, the DNA is TGTGCCAGCTCAGGACAGGGCGGAGATTCACCCCTCCACTTT. Variable domain in full (rest from reference TRBV18 and TRBJ1-6): NAGVMQNPRHLVRRRGQEARLRCSPMKGHSHVYWYRQLPEEGLKFMVYLQKENIIDESGMPKERFSAEFPKEGPSILRIQQVVRGDSAAYFCASSGQGGDSPLHFGNGTRLTVT.

This sequence joins TRBV7-6 and TRBJ1-1; 10 nucleotides align to TRBD1. The CDR3 runs 16 residues. Germline CDR1 SGHVS, CDR2 FNYEAQ. The J segment lost 2 bases and the V segment lost 1 base, leaving 4 bases of the junction unmatched. The CDR3 region is CASSLVRDRGNTEAFF. Here the CDR3 DNA reads TGTGCCAGCAGCTTAGTCCGGGACAGGGGCAACACTGAAGCTTTCTTT.

The CDR3 spells CASSIDPYLHNEQFF. The CDR3 DNA reads as TGTGCCAGTAGTATAGACCCGTACCTACACAATGAGCAGTTCTTC. The chain couples TRBV19 to TRBJ2-1; unclear D gene. The V end was cut by 0 bases, the J end by 5 bases, with 11 bases between. Germline values: CDR1 LNHDA, CDR2 SQIVND (reference sequence). CDR3 size: 15 residues.

A word on this clone: Its ends do not fully match the called genes, so a read error is possible. The CDR3 is CASSEGRAPLHF. CDR3 sequence (DNA): TGTGCCAGCAGCGAAGGACGGGCACCCCTCCACTTT. This chain connects TRBV6-1 to TRBJ1-6; D gene ambiguous. The germline gives CDR1 MNHNS, CDR2 SASEGT. The CDR3 sequence is 12 residues long.

The chain joins TRBV27 to TRBJ2-3; D perhaps matches TRBD2 (5 bases). The CDR3 loop spans 15 amino acids. V gave up 5 bases and J gave up 1 base, with 13 bases separating them. Germline CDR1 is MNHEY and CDR2 is SMNVEV (reference sequence). This CDR3 reads CASSTSGVGTDTQYF. CDR3 nucleotides: TGTGCCAGCAGTACCTCCGGGGTGGGCACAGATACGCAGTATTTT.

This sequence joins TRBV11-2 and TRBJ2-5; maybe TRBD2 (7 bases). Germline CDR1 and CDR2: SGHAT and FQNNGV. The V and J ends lost 1 base and 4 bases respectively, with 16 bases between them. The CDR3 consists of 16 residues. The CDR3 is CASSLGRGGAGETQYF. As DNA, the CDR3 is TGTGCCAGCAGCTTAGGACGAGGGGGGGCCGGAGAGACCCAGTACTTC.

The genes are TRBV11-2 and TRBJ2-1; 8 bases line up with TRBD2. The CDR3 runs 15 residues. V lost 6 bases to trimming and J lost 2 bases; unmatched junction nucleotides: 6. CDR1 SGHAT and CDR2 FQNNGV come from the germline V gene. CDR3 protein: CASRPGTRAYNEQFF. The CDR3 DNA sequence: TGTGCCAGCAGACCGGGGACTAGAGCCTACAATGAGCAGTTCTTC.

The gene calls are TRBV5-4 and TRBJ1-3; 7 bases fit TRBD1. The CDR3 totals 15 residues. Germline trimming cut 4 bases from V and 1 base from J; bases unmatched to any gene: 5. Germline V CDR1 and CDR2: SGHNT, YYREEE (reference sequence). The CDR3 loop is CASSRGLTSGNTIYF. The DNA for the CDR3 is TGTGCCAGCAGCAGGGGGCTGACGTCTGGAAACACCATATATTTT.

The chain combines TRBV6-5 with TRBJ1-5; unclear D gene. V lost 8 bases to trimming and J lost 5 bases, with 10 bases between them. CDR3 length: 12 amino acids. Germline CDR1 reads MNHEY; CDR2 reads SVGAGI. CDR3: CASRSPDQPQHF. CDR3 sequence (DNA): TGTGCCAGCCGTTCCCCCGATCAGCCCCAGCATTTT.

V is TRBV4-1 and J is TRBJ1-5, with 7 bases matching TRBD1. The CDR3 loop spans 18 amino acids. The V gene's germline CDR1 is MGHRA and CDR2 YSYEKL. The trim removed 2 bases at V and 2 bases at J, leaving 12 bases unmatched. CDR3 sequence reads: CASSQKEVRQGGNQPQHF. The CDR3 region has the DNA TGCGCCAGCAGCCAAAAAGAAGTTCGACAGGGTGGCAATCAGCCCCAGCATTTT.

The rearrangement joins TRBV29-1 to TRBJ1-2, with 9 bases matching TRBD1. CDR3 length: 14 amino acids. From germline, CDR1 is SQVTM and CDR2 ANQGSEA. V shed 7 bases, J shed 3 bases, and the junction held 9 bases outside the gene matches. CDR3 protein: CSAIQGALYYGYTF. For the CDR3, the DNA is TGCAGCGCCATACAGGGGGCCCTCTACTATGGCTACACCTTC.

The chain is built from TRBV15 and TRBJ1-4; D might be TRBD1 (5 bases). V lost 1 base to trimming and J lost 8 bases, with 14 bases between them. The CDR3 has 15 amino acids. The germline V gene encodes CDR1 LNHNV and CDR2 YYDKDF (reference sequence). CDR3 protein: CATSRAQGRKEKLFF. The CDR3 nucleotides are TGTGCCACCAGCAGAGCTCAGGGTAGGAAGGAAAAACTGTTTTTT.

J is TRBJ2-5 and V is TRBV24-1; 8 bases map to TRBD1. Germline V lookup: CDR1 KGHDR, CDR2 SFDVKD. This CDR3 is 15 amino acids long. Trimming removed 3 bases from V and 4 bases from J; junction bases left unmatched: 6. The CDR3: CATSDHGQGRETQYF. DNA of the CDR3: TGTGCCACCAGTGATCACGGACAGGGACGAGAGACCCAGTACTTC.